This passage covers 15 T cell receptor beta chains from one sample sequenced in a study of blood T cell repertoires in COVID-19. Measured with immunoSEQ multiplex PCR; TCRdb has only the in-frame clones, and not every one. The repertoire includes 350,000 to 450,000 clones, roughly 85% of them detected once, and roughly 3.6% sits in the top ten. The sequenced sample was peripheral blood. These receptors originate from a woman aged 18-35 years with acute or convalescent COVID-19.

The chain recombines TRBV9 with TRBJ2-2; 14 positions match TRBD2. From germline, CDR1 is SGDLS and CDR2 YYNGEE. V lost 3 bases to trimming and J lost 6 bases; unmatched junction nucleotides: 10. The CDR3 loop spans 18 amino acids. CDR3 residues: CASSATSGRAVGPGELFF. CDR3 coding DNA: TGTGCCAGCAGCGCGACTAGCGGGAGGGCCGTGGGTCCCGGGGAGCTGTTTTTT.

The chain employs TRBV23-1 and TRBJ1-2; D is unclear. TRBV23-1 is identified as an open reading frame with a role that is uncertain. The V gene lost 3 bases and the J gene lost 4 bases, with 9 bases spanning the gap. The CDR3 spans 13 residues. The CDR3 loop reads CASSHQASYGYTF. The CDR3 DNA reads TGCGCCAGCAGTCACCAGGCGTCCTATGGCTACACCTTC.

The CDR3 DNA reads TGTGCCACCAGTTCTCGGGTGGATGGCTACACCTTC. The encoded protein is CATSSRVDGYTF. The chain is built from TRBV24-1 and TRBJ1-2; unclear D gene. There are 12 residues in the CDR3. Trimming took off 6 bases at V and 6 bases at J, with 10 bases between the two ends. Germline lookup yields CDR1 KGHDR and CDR2 SFDVKD.

The V gene is TRBV5-6, the J gene TRBJ2-1; 8 bases match TRBD1. The CDR3 spans 15 residues. The germline gives CDR1 SGHDT, CDR2 YYEEEE. Trimming cost V 4 bases and J 3 bases; bases outside gene matches: 6. CDR3 residues: CASSAGQGYYNEQFF. The CDR3 nucleotides are TGTGCCAGCAGCGCCGGACAGGGTTACTACAATGAGCAGTTCTTC. The variable domain in full, with the rest retrieved from reference TRBV5-6 and TRBJ2-1, is DAGVTQSPTHLIKTRGQQVTLRCSPKSGHDTVSWYQQALGQGPQFIFQYYEEEERQRGNFPDRFSGHQFPNYSSELNVNALLLGDSALYLCASSAGQGYYNEQFFGPGTRLTVL.

CDR3 in amino acids: CASSSTTDRGWGYTF. For the CDR3, the DNA is TGTGCCAGCAGCTCAACCACGGACAGGGGTTGGGGCTACACCTTC. The chain joins TRBV5-6 to TRBJ1-2, with 9 bases fitting TRBD1. Looked up from germline, CDR1 is SGHDT and CDR2 is YYEEEE. V shed 3 bases, J shed 8 bases, and the junction held 11 bases outside the gene matches. The length of the CDR3 is 15 residues.

The CDR3 bases are TGTGCCACCCGTCCGGGTTCGCAAGAGACCCAGTACTTC. Translated: CATRPGSQETQYF. This chain connects TRBV24-1 to TRBJ2-5, with D hard to call. Trimming left V 9 bases short and J 2 bases short, with 12 bases between. The CDR3 loop spans 13 amino acids. CDR1 KGHDR and CDR2 SFDVKD come from the germline V gene.

This rearrangement joins TRBV27 to TRBJ2-4; tentative D call: TRBD1 (6 bases). Trimming stripped 2 bases from V and 8 bases from J, with 13 bases between. The CDR3 contains 14 residues. The germline V gene has CDR1 MNHEY and CDR2 SMNVEV (reference sequence). Here the CDR3 reads CASSLVQGRDIQYF. DNA for the CDR3: TGTGCCAGCAGTTTAGTACAGGGCAGGGACATTCAGTACTTC.

The V and J genes are TRBV13 and TRBJ2-7; 11 nucleotides line up with TRBD2. CDR1 and CDR2 from the germline V gene are PRHDT and FYEKMQ (reference sequence). V was pared by 2 bases and J by 0 bases, with 15 bases of the junction left unmatched. The CDR3 spans 20 residues. The CDR3 reads CASSLQAKTSGASSSYEQYF. The CDR3 bases are TGTGCCAGCAGCTTACAAGCGAAGACTAGCGGGGCGTCGAGCTCCTACGAGCAGTACTTC.

This clone was detected once. J is TRBJ2-5 and V is TRBV5-6; a possible D gene is TRBD1 (5 bases). The CDR3 covers 14 residues. Germline V lookup: CDR1 SGHDT, CDR2 YYEEEE. The V end was cut by 0 bases, the J end by 5 bases, with 11 bases between. In DNA, the CDR3 is TGTGCCAGCAGCTTGGAGGGGTTGGACGAGACCCAGTACTTC. Encoded protein: CASSLEGLDETQYF.

V is TRBV15 and J is TRBJ2-5, with D tentatively TRBD2 (5 bases). V was pared by 0 bases and J by 6 bases, with 11 bases between. This CDR3 comprises 14 residues. Looked up from germline, CDR1 is LNHNV and CDR2 is YYDKDF (reference sequence). CDR3 sequence (DNA): TGTGCCACCAGCAGAGATGGAGGTCGGAAGACCCAGTACTTC. Encoded protein: CATSRDGGRKTQYF. Full variable domain (rest looked up from reference TRBV15 and TRBJ2-5): DAMVIQNPRYQVTQFGKPVTLSCSQTLNHNVMYWYQQKSSQAPKLLFHYYDKDFNNEADTPDNFQSRRPNTSFCFLDIRSPGLGDTAMYLCATSRDGGRKTQYFGPGTRLLVL.

The chain has TRBV7-3 and TRBJ1-1; 7 bases are a match to TRBD1. Looked up from germline, CDR1 is SGHTA and CDR2 is FQGTGA. J was trimmed by 3 bases and V by 3 bases; bases with no gene match: 4. The CDR3 contains 14 residues. The CDR3 region is CASSFSQGDTEAFF. Here the CDR3 DNA reads TGTGCCAGCAGCTTTAGTCAGGGGGACACTGAAGCTTTCTTT. Using reference TRBV7-3 and TRBJ1-1 for the parts outside the CDR3, the full variable domain is GAGVSQTPSNKVTEKGKYVELRCDPISGHTALYWYRQSLGQGPEFLIYFQGTGAADDSGLPNDRFFAVRPEGSVSTLKIQRTERGDSAVYLCASSFSQGDTEAFFGQGTRLTVV.

V is TRBV3-1 (or the pseudogene TRBV3-2) and J is TRBJ1-3; D not resolved. In germline, CDR1 is LGHDT, CDR2 YNNKEL (reference sequence). V dropped 1 base and J dropped 0 bases, with 7 bases sitting between them. This CDR3 contains 15 residues. CDR3 coding DNA: TGTGCCAGCAGCCAAGGAACGGTCTCTGGAAACACCATATATTTT. Translating it yields CASSQGTVSGNTIYF.

The chain carries TRBV7-3 and TRBJ1-5; no clear D. Germline V gene sequence: CDR1 SGHTA, CDR2 FQGTGA. The CDR3 consists of 13 residues. V lost 2 bases and J 4 bases, leaving 6 bases between the germline ends. CDR3 DNA: TGTGCCAGCAGCTTAGTACAGAATCAGCCCCAGCATTTT. The encoded protein is CASSLVQNQPQHF.

The chain has TRBV7-9 and TRBJ1-5; the D is unclear. This CDR3 has 17 amino acids. CDR1 is SEHNR, CDR2 FQNEAQ, per germline (reference sequence). V was trimmed by 2 bases and J by 2 bases, leaving 16 bases between them. The CDR3 loop reads CASSLCQGGTCNQPQHF. CDR3 sequence (DNA): TGTGCCAGCAGCTTATGTCAAGGAGGCACTTGCAATCAGCCCCAGCATTTT.

This rearrangement joins TRBV5-4 to TRBJ2-1; D possibly corresponds to TRBD1 (6 bases). V dropped 5 bases and J dropped 7 bases, with 16 bases sitting between them. Germline CDR1 is SGHNT and CDR2 is YYREEE (reference sequence). CDR3 size: 14 residues. CDR3 protein: CASRGGPPGNEQFF. The CDR3 DNA sequence: TGTGCCAGCAGAGGGGGACCTCCAGGGAATGAGCAGTTCTTC.